This entry lists 10 T cell receptor beta chains sequenced from one sample in a study of post-analysis software for immune sequencing data. Study-level points and caveats: TRBV5-6, TRBV5-1 and TRBV20-1 belonged to a set of a handful of TRBV segments that were more frequent in patients than controls.

Unique molecular identifiers were carried by the TCR beta cDNA libraries. TCRdb re-called the PCR reads with MiXCR, one entry per CDR3 protein. Here the sample spans a few hundred thousand distinct CDR3 sequences, around 40% being singletons. No antigens are known for them. Sequences were obtained from blood. The receptors were gathered from a girl between 5 and 17 years old with multiple sclerosis.

The genes are TRBV5-1 and TRBJ2-3; possibly TRBD2 for D (5 bases). CDR1 is SGHRS and CDR2 is YFSETQ in the germline V gene. Trimming cost V 0 bases and J 3 bases, with 11 bases left between them. The CDR3 is 15 amino acids. The CDR3 spells CASSLALAVTDTQYF. CDR3 coding DNA: TGCGCCAGCAGCTTGGCCCTAGCAGTTACAGATACGCAGTATTTT.

J is TRBJ2-5 and V is TRBV4-1, with 13 bases aligning to TRBD2. This CDR3 spans 22 amino acids. Germline V CDR1 and CDR2: MGHRA, YSYEKL. Trimming removed 4 bases from V and 1 base from J; junction bases left unmatched: 21. CDR3 bases: TGCGCCAGCAGCCCGCTGGGGGCAGGGAATGACCGACTAGCGGGAGGCCAAGAGACCCAGTACTTC. Protein product: CASSPLGAGNDRLAGGQETQYF.

This clonotype was picked up a small number of times. The chain joins TRBV20-1 to TRBJ2-3; D is unclear. The CDR3 is 12 residues long. The germline CDR1 and CDR2 sequences are DFQATT and SNEGSKA (reference sequence). The V and J ends lost 0 bases and 2 bases respectively, with 3 bases between them. The CDR3 DNA reads as TGCAGTGCTAGAGATAACACAGATACGCAGTATTTT. Protein sequence: CSARDNTDTQYF.

The chain links TRBV5-1 to TRBJ1-1; 7 bases agree with TRBD1. There are 15 residues in the CDR3. The germline CDR1 and CDR2 sequences are SGHRS and YFSETQ. Losses at the gene ends were 4 bases for V and 1 base for J; bases not matched to a gene: 7. The CDR3, as DNA: TGCGCCAGCAGCAAAACCGGGACAGCGAACACTGAAGCTTTCTTT. It specifies CASSKTGTANTEAFF.

This clonotype was seen a few times. The V gene is TRBV5-1, the J gene TRBJ1-2; 10 nucleotides agree with TRBD1. The CDR3 consists of 20 residues. V lost 4 bases, J lost 0 bases, and 18 bases stayed unmatched. Germline CDR1 reads SGHRS; CDR2 reads YFSETQ. In nucleotides, the CDR3 is TGCGCCAGCAGCCTCTACGCGTCGGGACAGGGGCGCGGTTCTAACTATGGCTACACCTTC. Translation gives CASSLYASGQGRGSNYGYTF.

Concerning this clonotype: This may arise from a read error, as a much more abundant clone is one base away. V is TRBV29-1 and J is TRBJ2-1, with TRBD2 matching over 8 bases. Germline V gives CDR1 SQVTM, CDR2 ANQGSEA. V dropped 5 bases and J dropped 0; count of bases not matched to a gene: 3. The CDR3 consists of 14 residues. The CDR3 protein is CSVTREGSYNEQFF. DNA of the CDR3: TGCAGCGTTACTCGGGAGGGCTCCTACAATGAGCAGTTCTTC.

This clonotype was recorded a few times. The chain employs TRBV20-1 and TRBJ2-7, with D unclear. Trimming took 6 bases from V and 5 from J, leaving 5 bases between them. Germline CDR1 reads DFQATT; CDR2 reads SNEGSKA (reference sequence). CDR3 size: 9 residues. The CDR3 nucleotides read TGCAGTGCAGGCCACGAGCAGTACTTC. It yields the protein CSAGHEQYF.

This clonotype has just a few counts. The V and J genes are TRBV4-2 and TRBJ2-1; no firm D call. The CDR3 runs 18 residues. The V and J ends lost 0 bases and 8 bases respectively, with 23 bases between them. Looked up from germline, CDR1 is LGHNA and CDR2 is YNFKEQ. The CDR3 spells CASSQDLPGFSSHDEQFF. In DNA, the CDR3 is TGTGCCAGCAGCCAAGATCTTCCCGGGTTCAGTTCCCACGATGAGCAGTTCTTC.

J is TRBJ2-1 and V is TRBV20-1; 9 bases line up with TRBD2. The V segment lost 8 bases and the J segment 4 bases; nucleotides outside the gene matches: 9. The CDR3 covers 14 residues. CDR1 and CDR2 (germline): DFQATT, SNEGSKA (reference sequence). This chain's CDR3 is CSTPGTSSYNEQFF. The CDR3 coding sequence is TGCAGTACCCCCGGGACTAGCAGTTACAATGAGCAGTTCTTC.

A single count supports this clonotype. The rearrangement uses TRBV20-1 and TRBJ2-7; 13 nucleotides match TRBD2. Germline V CDR1 and CDR2: DFQATT, SNEGSKA (reference sequence). V shed 2 bases and J 4 bases; nucleotides not matched to a gene: 5. The CDR3 consists of 15 residues. The CDR3 loop is CSARKGLAGLYEQYF. The CDR3 DNA reads as TGCAGTGCTAGAAAGGGACTAGCGGGACTATACGAGCAGTACTTC.